The 32 T cell receptor beta chains presented below share a single source sample, sequenced in a study of identical twins. TCRdb independently ran MiXCR on the 5' RACE reads; one entry per CDR3 protein. The sample carries around 160,000 distinct CDR3 sequences, under 4.5% recorded once. Sequenced sample: memory T cells sorted from blood. These receptors were taken from a man younger than 35 in good health.

This clonotype was recorded many times. The V and J genes are TRBV12-3 or TRBV12-4 and TRBJ1-5; a weak D match, TRBD1 (5 bases). With 8 bases removed from V and 6 bases from J, the gap between germline ends came to 17 bases. This CDR3 has 14 residues. CDR3 sequence (DNA): TGTGCCAGCGGGGAATGGGGGGAGGGTCAGCCCCAGCATTTT. It codes for CASGEWGEGQPQHF.

This clonotype was counted at least ten times. This chain connects TRBV20-1 to TRBJ2-2, with D maybe TRBD1 (6 bases). The germline gives CDR1 DFQATT, CDR2 SNEGSKA (reference sequence). V lost 1 base and J 6 bases, leaving 18 bases between the germline ends. The CDR3 has 16 residues. Here the CDR3 DNA reads TGCAGTGCTAGAGTGGTTACAGGGAGTTCGTCCGGGGAGCTGTTTTTT. Translation gives CSARVVTGSSSGELFF.

Only a few counts were recorded for this clonotype. The V and J genes are TRBV3-1 and TRBJ2-1; TRBD2 matches at 16 bases. The CDR3 covers 18 residues. Per the germline V gene, CDR1 is LGHDT and CDR2 is YNNKEL (reference sequence). With V trimmed by 4 bases and J by 8 bases, 11 bases remained unmatched. CDR3: CASSLGLAGGPFIDEQFF. CDR3 sequence (DNA): TGTGCCAGCAGCCTGGGACTAGCGGGAGGGCCCTTTATCGATGAGCAGTTCTTC.

This clonotype was counted only a few times. V is TRBV9 and J is TRBJ2-6, with 12 bases aligning to TRBD2. The CDR3 loop spans 18 amino acids. CDR1 and CDR2 (germline): SGDLS, YYNGEE. V shed 4 bases and J 1 base; nucleotides not matched to a gene: 6. The CDR3 sequence: CASSQRLAGVSGANVLTF. The CDR3 coding sequence is TGTGCCAGCAGCCAGAGACTAGCGGGAGTGTCTGGGGCCAACGTCCTGACTTTC.

The chain uses TRBV12-3 or TRBV12-4 and TRBJ2-3; D is undetermined. V lost 3 bases to trimming and J lost 1 base, with 8 bases between them. The CDR3 totals 14 residues. The CDR3 here is CASSFLRGTDTQYF. The CDR3 nucleotides are TGTGCCAGCAGTTTCCTTAGGGGCACAGATACGCAGTATTTT.

There are many counts of this clonotype. The rearrangement links TRBV7-2 to TRBJ2-1; possible D gene TRBD1, 5 bases. CDR1 is SGHTA and CDR2 is FQGNSA in the germline V gene. V lost 2 bases to trimming and J lost 4 bases, with 12 bases between them. The CDR3 extends over 15 amino acids. The CDR3 spells CASSLTTGSYNEQFF. The CDR3 DNA follows: TGTGCCAGCAGCTTAACCACAGGTTCATACAATGAGCAGTTCTTC.

This clonotype has ten or more counts. The chain is built from TRBV6-4 and TRBJ2-2; D gene ambiguous. Germline CDR1 reads MRHNA; CDR2 reads SNTAGT. The V end was cut by 4 bases, the J end by 5 bases, with 8 bases between. The CDR3 length is 13 residues. The CDR3 sequence: CASSVETTGELFF. CDR3 in DNA: TGTGCCAGCAGTGTCGAGACAACCGGGGAGCTGTTTTTT.

This clonotype showed up many times. This chain links TRBV4-3 with TRBJ1-3, with no clear D. The CDR3 has 16 amino acids. Per germline, CDR1 LGHNA and CDR2 YSLEER. Trimming stripped 0 bases from V and 0 bases from J, with 9 bases between. As DNA, the CDR3 is TGCGCCAGCAGCCAAGATCGAACAGCCTCTGGAAACACCATATATTTT. Protein product: CASSQDRTASGNTIYF.

Concerning this clonotype: The final CDR3 position lacks the conserved phenylalanine or tryptophan, pointing to a likely read error. The DNA is left out, because the CDR3 cannot be placed on it with certainty; the CDR3 is given as TCRdb lists it. The CDR3 region is CASSPGLASYQVY. The V and J genes are TRBV3-1 and TRBJ2-1; TRBD2, the table's D call, was not compared with the DNA. Germline CDR1 reads LGHDT; CDR2 reads YNNKEL (reference sequence). The CDR3 spans 13 amino acids, including both terminal residues.

This clonotype has ten or more counts. This chain links TRBV19 with TRBJ2-7; D possibly corresponds to TRBD2 (5 bases). Germline CDR1 is LNHDA and CDR2 is SQIVND (reference sequence). There are 12 residues in the CDR3. V dropped 3 bases and J dropped 5 bases, with 8 bases sitting between them. The CDR3 loop is CASSMGDHEQYF. Here the CDR3 DNA reads TGTGCCAGTAGTATGGGAGACCACGAGCAGTACTTC.

There are many counts of this clonotype. The rearrangement joins TRBV3-1 to TRBJ2-7; D is unclear. The CDR3 runs 13 residues. The germline V and J ends were trimmed by 2 bases and 2 bases, with 7 bases remaining between them. Germline assignment: CDR1 LGHDT and CDR2 YNNKEL (reference sequence). The CDR3 region has the DNA TGTGCCAGCAGCCAATCGGAACCCTACGAGCAGTACTTC. This translates into CASSQSEPYEQYF.

This clonotype has at least ten counts. The rearrangement joins TRBV11-2 to TRBJ2-1, with D perhaps TRBD2 (7 bases). The CDR3 has 14 residues. The germline gives CDR1 SGHAT, CDR2 FQNNGV. V was trimmed by 2 bases and J by 13 bases, leaving 18 bases between them. CDR3 DNA sequence: TGTGCCAGCAGCTTACCAGTCGGCGGCGGGGGCCAGTTCTTC. It yields the protein CASSLPVGGGGQFF.

This clonotype has at least ten counts. The V gene is TRBV3-1, the J gene TRBJ2-2, with D possibly being TRBD1 (5 bases). The CDR3 runs to 14 residues. Germline-derived CDR1 and CDR2 are LGHDT and YNNKEL (reference sequence). Trimming removed 2 bases from V and 5 bases from J, with 9 bases in between. This chain's CDR3 is CASSQKGATGELFF. The CDR3 bases are TGTGCCAGCAGCCAAAAAGGGGCGACCGGGGAGCTGTTTTTT.

This clonotype occurred many times. The chain is built from TRBV20-1 and TRBJ2-7; 13 bases agree with TRBD2. Looked up from germline, CDR1 is DFQATT and CDR2 is SNEGSKA (reference sequence). The length of the CDR3 is 14 residues. The V and J ends lost 4 bases and 2 bases, in that order; junction bases with no gene match: 2. The CDR3 nucleotides are TGCAGTGCTAATGGACTAGCGGGAGCCTACGAGCAGTACTTC. It encodes CSANGLAGAYEQYF.

This clonotype was observed at least ten times. This chain connects TRBV10-1 to TRBJ2-5, with D possibly TRBD2 on 6 matching bases. This CDR3 comprises 12 residues. Germline V gene lookup returns CDR1 WNHNN and CDR2 SYGVQD (reference sequence). The V gene lost 5 bases and the J gene lost 5 bases, with 9 bases spanning the gap. The CDR3 coding sequence is TGCGCCAGCAGTCAAGGAGGGGAGACCCAGTACTTC. This gives the protein CASSQGGETQYF.

This clonotype has a count of ten or more. The gene calls are TRBV3-1 and TRBJ1-2; D is unclear. The CDR3 is made up of 15 amino acids. Trimming stripped 0 bases from V and 5 bases from J, with 13 bases between. The germline gives CDR1 LGHDT, CDR2 YNNKEL (reference sequence). In DNA, the CDR3 is TGTGCCAGCAGCCAAGACGGTGGCGGAGGGTATGGCTACACCTTC. Translating it yields CASSQDGGGGYGYTF.

This clonotype appeared many times. This sequence joins TRBV27 and TRBJ2-7; 8 bases align to TRBD2. The CDR3 is 15 residues long. CDR1 and CDR2 (germline): MNHEY, SMNVEV (reference sequence). Germline trimming cut 5 bases from V and 0 bases from J; bases unmatched to any gene: 6. This chain's CDR3 is CASSLGSGVSYEQYF. CDR3 bases: TGTGCCAGCAGTCTGGGTAGCGGGGTCTCCTACGAGCAGTACTTC.

Many counts were recorded for this clonotype. The rearrangement uses TRBV4-3 and TRBJ1-1; D is uncertain. The germline V and J ends were trimmed by 3 bases and 5 bases, with 16 bases remaining between them. The V gene's germline CDR1 is LGHNA and CDR2 YSLEER. This CDR3 contains 15 residues. For the CDR3, the DNA is TGCGCCAGCAGCCAGGAGCGGACTGTGGGAACTGAAGCTTTCTTT. It codes for CASSQERTVGTEAFF.

This clonotype was found many times. The V call is TRBV12-3 or TRBV12-4, the J call TRBJ2-1; TRBD1 matches 8 bases. The CDR3 is made up of 15 amino acids. J lost 3 bases, V lost 5 bases, and 6 bases had no gene match. The CDR3 loop reads CASSQAGGYYNEQFF. The CDR3 coding sequence is TGTGCCAGCAGTCAAGCAGGGGGCTACTACAATGAGCAGTTCTTC.

This clonotype was observed many times. The rearrangement links TRBV28 to TRBJ1-4; 8 positions agree with TRBD1. The V and J ends lost 4 bases and 15 bases, in that order; junction bases with no gene match: 19. CDR3 length: 16 residues. Germline CDR1 is MDHEN and CDR2 is SYDVKM. The CDR3 nucleotides are TGTGCCAGCAGTTCCCCTCGGGACAGGACGGGCCTAACGGTGTTTTTT. Residues: CASSSPRDRTGLTVFF.

This chain links TRBV24-1 with TRBJ2-3, with 12 bases fitting TRBD1. The V gene end was trimmed by 4 bases and the J gene end by 1 base; junction bases not matched to a gene: 11. The CDR3 contains 19 residues. Per the germline V gene, CDR1 is KGHDR and CDR2 is SFDVKD. DNA for the CDR3: TGTGCCACCAGTGACCCCTCCCCGGGACAGGGGGCAGGCACAGATACGCAGTATTTT. Translating gives CATSDPSPGQGAGTDTQYF.

This clonotype was counted many times. The V gene is TRBV20-1, the J gene TRBJ1-5; D is ambiguous. Trimming took off 0 bases at V and 4 bases at J, with 10 bases between the two ends. Looked up from germline, CDR1 is DFQATT and CDR2 is SNEGSKA (reference sequence). The CDR3 is 14 residues long. The CDR3 DNA reads TGCAGTGCTAGAGATGGTACGGTAAATCAGCCCCAGCATTTT. It specifies CSARDGTVNQPQHF.

This clonotype has ten or more counts. J is TRBJ1-3 and V is TRBV5-4; D is undetermined. Germline-derived CDR1 and CDR2 are SGHNT and YYREEE (reference sequence). The CDR3 contains 15 residues. The V end was cut by 0 bases, the J end by 0 bases, with 7 bases between. The CDR3 sequence is CASSLAQDSGNTIYF. The CDR3 bases are TGTGCCAGCAGCTTGGCCCAGGACTCTGGAAACACCATATATTTT.

For this clonotype: An end of the junction differs from the germline gene, which may be a read error. The rearrangement links TRBV2 to TRBJ1-5; TRBD1 matches 8 bases. Germline V lookup: CDR1 SNHLY, CDR2 FYNNEI. The CDR3 loop spans 15 amino acids. The CDR3 protein is CASSDYRGSSQPQHF. CDR3 nucleotides: TGTGCCAGCAGTGATTACAGGGGGAGCAGTCAGCCCCAGCATTTT.

Many counts were recorded for this clonotype. The chain couples TRBV3-1 to TRBJ2-7; TRBD2 agrees at 8 bases. V trimming: 4 bases; J trimming: 1 base; junction bases outside the gene matches: 3. This CDR3 region has 14 residues. Germline assignment: CDR1 LGHDT and CDR2 YNNKEL (reference sequence). The CDR3 region has the DNA TGTGCCAGCAGCCCGGGGGGGCCATCCTACGAGCAGTACTTC. It yields the protein CASSPGGPSYEQYF.

The chain joins TRBV6-5 to TRBJ1-2; 9 nucleotides align to TRBD1. In germline, CDR1 is MNHEY, CDR2 SVGAGI. This CDR3 is 16 amino acids long. V lost 0 bases and J lost 8; bases outside the gene matches: 10. CDR3 region: CASSYSFIRDRDGYTF. The CDR3 DNA sequence: TGTGCCAGCAGTTACTCCTTTATAAGGGACAGGGACGGCTACACCTTC.

This clonotype was detected ten times or more. The chain uses TRBV29-1 and TRBJ2-4, with unresolved D. Germline V lookup: CDR1 SQVTM, CDR2 ANQGSEA. V dropped 2 bases and J dropped 6 bases, with 11 bases sitting between them. The CDR3 covers 13 residues. The CDR3 loop is CSVESQPANIQYF. The CDR3 DNA reads as TGCAGCGTTGAAAGCCAGCCCGCAAACATTCAGTACTTC.

The sample holds many counts of this clonotype. The V call is TRBV18, the J call TRBJ2-2; tentative D call: TRBD1 (5 bases). CDR3 length: 16 residues. Deletions cut 1 base from V and 2 bases from J, with 11 bases between. Per germline, CDR1 KGHSH and CDR2 LQKENI. The CDR3 DNA is TGTGCCAGCTCACCACTCCCAGACAGCAACACCGGGGAGCTGTTTTTT. Amino acid sequence: CASSPLPDSNTGELFF. The full variable domain, rest sourced from reference TRBV18 and TRBJ2-2, is NAGVMQNPRHLVRRRGQEARLRCSPMKGHSHVYWYRQLPEEGLKFMVYLQKENIIDESGMPKERFSAEFPKEGPSILRIQQVVRGDSAAYFCASSPLPDSNTGELFFGEGSRLTVL.

This clonotype was seen at least ten times. The chain is built from TRBV9 and TRBJ2-1; the D gene is possibly TRBD1 (6 bases). This CDR3 comprises 15 residues. Between the trimmed V and J ends, which lost 9 bases and 4 bases, there was a span of 20 bases. Germline-derived CDR1 and CDR2 are SGDLS and YYNGEE. The DNA for the CDR3 is TGTGCCAACCCTTACAGGGATATGAGGTACAATGAGCAGTTCTTC. Translated, it gives CANPYRDMRYNEQFF. Supplemented by reference TRBV9 and TRBJ2-1, the full variable domain reads DSGVTQTPKHLITATGQRVTLRCSPRSGDLSVYWYQQSLDQGLQFLIQYYNGEERAKGNILERFSAQQFPDLHSELNLSSLELGDSALYFCANPYRDMRYNEQFFGPGTRLTVL.

This clonotype was found many times. The rearrangement joins TRBV19 to TRBJ2-5; 8 nucleotides align to TRBD2. Looked up from germline, CDR1 is LNHDA and CDR2 is SQIVND (reference sequence). This CDR3 is built from 16 residues. The J segment lost 1 base and the V segment lost 3 bases, leaving 7 bases of the junction unmatched. The CDR3 loop is CASSITPGLVQETQYF. CDR3 in DNA: TGTGCCAGTAGTATCACCCCGGGACTAGTCCAAGAGACCCAGTACTTC.

This clonotype was counted ten times or more. The chain combines TRBV4-3 with TRBJ2-3, with a weak D call TRBD2 (6 bases). CDR1 and CDR2 from the germline V gene are LGHNA and YSLEER. V lost 8 bases, J lost 3 bases, and 15 bases lay in between. This CDR3 spans 14 amino acids. The CDR3 loop reads CASARDFLTDTQYF. The DNA for the CDR3 is TGCGCCAGCGCCAGGGACTTTTTAACAGATACGCAGTATTTT.

This clonotype showed up just a few times. The chain couples TRBV6-4 to TRBJ2-5, with 16 bases lining up with TRBD2. The CDR3 has 16 amino acids. The germline gives CDR1 MRHNA, CDR2 SNTAGT. V dropped 3 bases and J dropped 5; count of bases not matched to a gene: 3. CDR3 coding DNA: TGTGCCAGCAGTGAGGGACTAGCGGGAGGGATGGAGACCCAGTACTTC. Protein: CASSEGLAGGMETQYF.